The 30 T cell receptor beta chains in this list originate from one sample, sequenced in a study of blood T cell repertoires in COVID-19. Profiling relied on immunoSEQ multiplex PCR, and the TCRdb table lists in-frame clones only, not all of them. The repertoire has about 60,000 clones, over 75% of them found once; the top ten carry approximately 3.6%. The sequenced sample was peripheral blood. The receptor source for this set is a man in his 70s with acute or convalescent COVID-19.

J is TRBJ2-5 and V is TRBV7-2; 12 bases map to TRBD2. The CDR3 loop spans 18 amino acids. Per germline, CDR1 SGHTA and CDR2 FQGNSA. V lost 1 base and J lost 5; bases outside the gene matches: 11. The DNA for the CDR3 is TGTGCCAGCAGCTTAGGGCAAATTGGGACTAGCGGGTGGGAGACCCAGTACTTC. Protein sequence: CASSLGQIGTSGWETQYF.

The rearrangement joins TRBV15 to TRBJ1-6; 8 bases are a match to TRBD1. J lost 7 bases, V lost 2 bases, and 1 base had no gene match. CDR1 is LNHNV, CDR2 YYDKDF, per germline (reference sequence). This CDR3 contains 14 residues. CDR3: CATSRQGANSPLHF. DNA for the CDR3: TGTGCCACCAGCAGACAGGGGGCGAATTCACCCCTCCACTTT.

This clone was counted a few times. The rearrangement links TRBV2 to TRBJ2-7; 7 nucleotides match TRBD1. The germline gives CDR1 SNHLY, CDR2 FYNNEI. This CDR3 contains 14 residues. Trimming removed 7 bases from V and 0 bases from J; junction bases left unmatched: 6. CDR3 coding DNA: TGTGCCAGCAATCGACAGGGAAGCTCCTACGAGCAGTACTTC. This sequence encodes CASNRQGSSYEQYF.

The chain links TRBV3-1 (or the pseudogene TRBV3-2) to TRBJ1-5, with D unclear. Germline CDR1 and CDR2: LGHDT and YNNKEL (reference sequence). With 0 bases removed from V and 4 bases from J, the gap between germline ends came to 4 bases. The CDR3 contains 13 residues. The CDR3: CASSQDENQPQHF. The CDR3 DNA reads as TGTGCCAGCAGCCAAGATGAGAATCAGCCCCAGCATTTT.

V usage is TRBV3-1 (or the pseudogene TRBV3-2) and J usage is TRBJ2-1, with 10 bases that match TRBD2. Germline CDR1 reads LGHDT; CDR2 reads YNNKEL (reference sequence). This CDR3 has 17 residues. Losses at the gene ends were 4 bases for V and 5 bases for J; bases not matched to a gene: 11. The CDR3 DNA sequence: TGTGCCAGCAGCCCAAGGGGAGCGGGGGGGCCCCACAATGAGCAGTTCTTC. This translates into CASSPRGAGGPHNEQFF.

This clone has just one count. V gene TRBV2 combines with J gene TRBJ1-2; D remains unclear. Germline V lookup: CDR1 SNHLY, CDR2 FYNNEI. CDR3 length: 15 residues. Deletions cut 4 bases from V and 5 bases from J, with 17 bases between. CDR3 sequence reads: CASSGTSSRGYGYTF. As DNA, the CDR3 is TGTGCCAGCAGTGGGACCTCCTCACGGGGATATGGCTACACCTTC.

The rearrangement joins TRBV4-3 to TRBJ2-7; TRBD1 might be the D (6 bases). Trimming stripped 0 bases from V and 7 bases from J, with 22 bases between. Germline assignment: CDR1 LGHNA and CDR2 YSLEER. This CDR3 has 17 residues. The CDR3 loop reads CASSQDLSGATPLEQYF. CDR3 DNA sequence: TGCGCCAGCAGCCAAGATTTGTCAGGGGCCACCCCCCTTGAGCAGTACTTC.

This clone has a single count. V and J are TRBV19 and TRBJ2-5, with D possibly being TRBD2 (5 bases). Per the germline V gene, CDR1 is LNHDA and CDR2 is SQIVND (reference sequence). CDR3 size: 14 residues. Trimming cost V 5 bases and J 3 bases, with 13 bases left between them. As DNA, the CDR3 is TGTGCCAGTAGTCCCCGGGGAAGGGAAGAGACCCAGTACTTC. Translation gives CASSPRGREETQYF. Based on the CDR3 plus reference TRBV19 and TRBJ2-5, the full variable domain is DGGITQSPKYLFRKEGQNVTLSCEQNLNHDAMYWYRQDPGQGLRLIYYSQIVNDFQKGDIAEGYSVSREKKESFPLTVTSAQKNPTAFYLCASSPRGREETQYFGPGTRLLVL.

The J gene is TRBJ2-1, the V gene TRBV7-8; 9 bases match TRBD1. Trimming took 2 bases from V and 2 from J; bases not matched to a gene: 1. CDR1 and CDR2 (germline): SGHVS, FQNEAQ. There are 15 residues in the CDR3. CDR3 nucleotide sequence: TGTGCCAGCAGCTTAAGACAGGGGGCCTACAATGAGCAGTTCTTC. Translating gives CASSLRQGAYNEQFF.

This rearrangement joins TRBV19 to TRBJ1-4, with D perhaps matching TRBD1 (6 bases). V was shortened by 5 bases and J by 3 bases, with 22 bases between the two germline ends. The V gene's germline CDR1 is LNHDA and CDR2 SQIVND (reference sequence). This CDR3 has 18 residues. The DNA of the CDR3 is TGTGCCAGTAGTCCGACAGGTCCTGGTATCGTCTCTAATGAAAAACTGTTTTTT. Residues: CASSPTGPGIVSNEKLFF.

The chain is built from TRBV28 and TRBJ1-2, with D perhaps matching TRBD1 (5 bases). The CDR3 runs 15 residues. V was clipped by 2 bases and J by 4 bases, with 14 bases between them. From germline, CDR1 is MDHEN and CDR2 SYDVKM. CDR3 DNA sequence: TGTGCCAGCAGTTTAAGGAGGGGTTCCCTCTATGGCTACACCTTC. It specifies CASSLRRGSLYGYTF.

The chain carries TRBV2 and TRBJ1-6, with a weak D call TRBD1 (6 bases). CDR1 and CDR2 from the germline V gene are SNHLY and FYNNEI. V shed 7 bases and J shed 13 bases, with 17 bases lying between them. The CDR3 consists of 13 residues. The CDR3 protein is CASNRAENGPLHF. The DNA of the CDR3 is TGTGCCAGCAACAGGGCGGAAAACGGCCCCCTCCACTTT.

The chain couples TRBV11-2 to TRBJ1-6; weak D call: TRBD1 (5 bases). The germline CDR1 and CDR2 sequences are SGHAT and FQNNGV. Trimming removed 6 bases at V and 17 bases at J, with 23 bases between. The CDR3 extends over 14 amino acids. DNA for the CDR3: TGTGCCAGCAGGTCAACCGGGACTTTTCGACGGATCCACTTT. This encodes CASRSTGTFRRIHF. Full variable domain (missing parts from reference TRBV11-2 and TRBJ1-6): EAGVAQSPRYKIIEKRQSVAFWCNPISGHATLYWYQQILGQGPKLLIQFQNNGVVDDSQLPKDRFSAERLKGVDSTLKIQPAKLEDSAVYLCASRSTGTFRRIHFGNGTRLTVT.

This rearrangement joins TRBV5-1 to TRBJ1-3; D is unresolved. CDR1 is SGHRS, CDR2 YFSETQ, per germline. V was cut by 4 bases and J by 4 bases, with 18 bases left in between. This CDR3 has 16 amino acids. CDR3: CASSKALGRSGNTIYF. CDR3 DNA: TGCGCCAGCAGCAAGGCCCTAGGCCGCTCAGGAAACACCATATATTTT.

The rearrangement links TRBV27 to TRBJ1-1; the match to TRBD1 covers 10 bases. Germline-derived CDR1 and CDR2 are MNHEY and SMNVEV (reference sequence). V shed 9 bases, J shed 2 bases, and the junction held 6 bases outside the gene matches. The CDR3 has 14 residues. The CDR3 is CASARTGGNTEAFF. The CDR3 nucleotides are TGTGCCAGTGCCCGGACAGGGGGTAACACTGAAGCTTTCTTT.

The chain employs TRBV30 and TRBJ2-7; weak D call: TRBD1 (6 bases). Germline loops: CDR1 GTSNPN, CDR2 SVGIG (reference sequence). The CDR3 length is 17 residues. V lost 1 base to trimming and J lost 2 bases, with 21 bases between them. The CDR3 loop reads CAWSASRTRDTTYEQYF. CDR3 nucleotide sequence: TGTGCCTGGAGTGCCTCCCGAACACGGGACACCACCTACGAGCAGTACTTC.

The chain employs TRBV28 and TRBJ1-3; a possible D gene is TRBD1 (5 bases). V was pared by 6 bases and J by 2 bases, with 17 bases between. CDR1 and CDR2 from the germline V gene are MDHEN and SYDVKM. This CDR3 comprises 16 residues. This CDR3 is CASSPPGRTPGNTIYF. DNA for the CDR3: TGTGCCAGCAGCCCCCCCGGGAGGACACCTGGAAACACCATATATTTT.

The genes are TRBV7-9 and TRBJ1-5; the D is unclear. V lost 3 bases and J 4 bases, leaving 7 bases between the germline ends. From germline, CDR1 is SEHNR and CDR2 FQNEAQ (reference sequence). There are 13 residues in the CDR3. This CDR3 is CASSFGINQPQHF. The CDR3 nucleotides are TGTGCCAGCAGCTTCGGTATAAATCAGCCCCAGCATTTT.

V gene TRBV7-2 combines with J gene TRBJ1-2; the D is unclear. The V gene lost 5 bases and the J gene lost 7 bases, with 17 bases spanning the gap. There are 14 residues in the CDR3. Per germline, CDR1 SGHTA and CDR2 FQGNSA. CDR3 protein: CASSPRLSRSGYTF. The CDR3 DNA follows: TGTGCCAGCAGCCCCAGACTGTCTAGGTCTGGCTACACCTTC.

In nucleotides, the CDR3 is TGTGCCACCAGCGAGGACAGGGGATTGAGGGAGACCCAGTACTTC. Protein: CATSEDRGLRETQYF. The genes are TRBV15 and TRBJ2-5; 9 bases are shared with TRBD1. V shed 5 bases and J 5 bases; nucleotides not matched to a gene: 9. Germline assignment: CDR1 LNHNV and CDR2 YYDKDF (reference sequence). The CDR3 is 15 residues long.

By sample fraction, this clone is medium-sized. V and J are TRBV21-1 and TRBJ1-1; the table's TRBD1 call for D was not verified on the DNA. TRBV21-1 is a pseudogene segment. The CDR3 extends over 14 amino acids. CDR3 sequence reads: CASSTQRGDREAFF. CDR3 bases: TGTGCCAGCAGCACTCAAAGGGGTGACAGAGAAGCTTTCTTT.

The rearrangement joins TRBV5-1 to TRBJ2-5, with D maybe TRBD1 (5 bases). Trimming left V 4 bases short and J 4 bases short, with 20 bases between. The CDR3 sequence is 16 residues long. CDR1 SGHRS and CDR2 YFSETQ come from the germline V gene. CDR3 sequence: CASSPGAGKISETQYF. The CDR3 nucleotides are TGCGCCAGCAGCCCAGGAGCAGGGAAGATCTCAGAGACCCAGTACTTC.

This chain links TRBV3-1 (or the pseudogene TRBV3-2) with TRBJ1-4, with a tentative D call TRBD1 (6 bases). The CDR3 is made up of 16 amino acids. Trimming pared 4 bases from V and 0 bases from J, leaving 12 bases between. Germline CDR1 and CDR2: LGHDT and YNNKEL (reference sequence). CDR3 amino acids: CASSPRQAPTNEKLFF. The CDR3 nucleotides read TGTGCCAGCAGCCCCCGACAGGCTCCAACTAATGAAAAACTGTTTTTT.

The chain joins TRBV7-2 to TRBJ2-5; possibly TRBD1 for D (6 bases). V was cut by 1 base and J by 1 base, with 10 bases left in between. The CDR3 runs to 15 residues. Germline V gene lookup returns CDR1 SGHTA and CDR2 FQGNSA. In nucleotides, the CDR3 is TGTGCCAGCAGCTTAGTTAGACAGGTCCAAGAGACCCAGTACTTC. Translating gives CASSLVRQVQETQYF.

The V call is TRBV9, the J call TRBJ2-7; the match to TRBD1 covers 8 bases. The CDR3 is 17 amino acids. With 2 bases clipped from V and 1 base from J, the junction kept 11 bases outside the gene matches. The germline V gene has CDR1 SGDLS and CDR2 YYNGEE. In DNA form, the CDR3 reads TGTGCCAGCAGCGTGGGGGTACGTCAGGGGGCTTCCTACGAGCAGTACTTC. Residues: CASSVGVRQGASYEQYF.

The chain has TRBV4-1 and TRBJ2-1, with D tentatively TRBD2 (6 bases). Trimming took 2 bases from V and 4 from J, leaving 18 bases between them. Germline lookup yields CDR1 MGHRA and CDR2 YSYEKL. The CDR3 has 17 residues. The CDR3 region has the DNA TGCGCCAGCAGCCAAAGATTCCGGGACTTGAATTACAATGAGCAGTTCTTC. This translates into CASSQRFRDLNYNEQFF.

This clone was detected only once. V is TRBV18 and J is TRBJ2-3, with D possibly matching TRBD2 (6 bases). This CDR3 has 17 residues. Trimming removed 2 bases at V and 0 bases at J, with 15 bases between. The germline V gene encodes CDR1 KGHSH and CDR2 LQKENI. The CDR3 region has the DNA TGTGCCAGCTCACCAAAATTCAGGACTACTAGCACAGATACGCAGTATTTT. Its protein product is CASSPKFRTTSTDTQYF. The complete variable domain, with remaining parts taken from reference TRBV18 and TRBJ2-3, reads NAGVMQNPRHLVRRRGQEARLRCSPMKGHSHVYWYRQLPEEGLKFMVYLQKENIIDESGMPKERFSAEFPKEGPSILRIQQVVRGDSAAYFCASSPKFRTTSTDTQYFGPGTRLTVL.

V is TRBV19 and J is TRBJ1-1; 7 bases line up with TRBD1. The CDR3 is made up of 13 amino acids. The V gene end was trimmed by 6 bases and the J gene end by 5 bases; junction bases not matched to a gene: 6. From germline, CDR1 is LNHDA and CDR2 SQIVND (reference sequence). CDR3 bases: TGTGCCAGTAGCGAGGGGGCGAGGACTGAAGCTTTCTTT. It yields the protein CASSEGARTEAFF.

The chain joins TRBV5-1 to TRBJ1-5; 9 positions match TRBD1. CDR3 size: 18 residues. Germline lookup yields CDR1 SGHRS and CDR2 YFSETQ. V shed 4 bases and J 1 base; nucleotides not matched to a gene: 12. CDR3 region: CASSLPGQGGISNQPQHF. In nucleotides, the CDR3 is TGCGCCAGCAGCCTTCCGGGACAGGGAGGTATCAGCAATCAGCCCCAGCATTTT.

The chain employs TRBV29-1 and TRBJ1-1; D not resolved. V dropped 1 base and J dropped 2 bases, with 8 bases sitting between them. CDR3 length equals 13 residues. Germline-derived CDR1 and CDR2 are SQVTM and ANQGSEA. CDR3 DNA: TGCAGCGTTGAAGGCAGGTCTAACACTGAAGCTTTCTTT. Its protein product is CSVEGRSNTEAFF. The variable domain in full, completed from reference TRBV29-1 and TRBJ1-1, reads SAVISQKPSRDICQRGTSLTIQCQVDSQVTMMFWYRQQPGQSLTLIATANQGSEATYESGFVIDKFPISRPNLTFSTLTVSNMSPEDSSIYLCSVEGRSNTEAFFGQGTRLTVV.